The TCR beta chain described here comes from a study of siplizumab effects on memory and regulatory T cells. The CDR3 loop spans 16 amino acids. In germline, CDR1 is SGHTA, CDR2 FQGNSA. Trimming pared 5 bases from V and 0 bases from J, leaving 11 bases between. Study findings and constraints: Alloreactive CD4+ clones that could be mapped were on average approximately 69% Treg-derived with siplizumab, against 25% to 30% in controls. Major contributors to the alloresponse seemed to be naive T cells, which also appeared more diverse than memory cells.

Per sample, the assay covered approximately 94,000 TCR templates. This table comes from immunoSEQ multiplex PCR, and its TCRdb copy is limited to in-frame clones, with some not included. The sample carries roughly 120,000 clones, around 92% recorded once. With regard to this clone: Its antigen is still unknown.

Sample: Tregs sorted from blood. The rearrangement links TRBV7-2 to TRBJ2-6; D may be TRBD1 (6 bases). The source is a human donor in good health. The CDR3 region has the DNA TGTGCCAGCAGCCCATGGGGGCGCTCTGGGGCCAACGTCCTGACTTTC. This sequence encodes CASSPWGRSGANVLTF.